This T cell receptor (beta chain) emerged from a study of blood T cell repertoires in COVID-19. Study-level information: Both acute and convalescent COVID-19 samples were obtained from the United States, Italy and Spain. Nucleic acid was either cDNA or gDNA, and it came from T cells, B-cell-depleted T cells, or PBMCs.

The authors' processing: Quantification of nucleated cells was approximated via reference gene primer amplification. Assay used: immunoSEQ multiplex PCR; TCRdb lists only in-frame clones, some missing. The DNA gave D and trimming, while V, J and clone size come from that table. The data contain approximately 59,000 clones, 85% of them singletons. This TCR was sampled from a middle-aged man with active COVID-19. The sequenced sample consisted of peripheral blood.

CDR3 amino acids: CASSIGGQGYYEQYF. CDR3 nucleotides: TGTGCCAGTAGTATAGGCGGGCAGGGGTACTACGAGCAGTACTTC. V and J are TRBV19 and TRBJ2-7, with D possibly being TRBD1 (6 bases). Germline V gives CDR1 LNHDA, CDR2 SQIVND (reference sequence). The CDR3 is 15 residues long. Trimming removed 1 base from V and 3 bases from J, with 13 bases in between.